The rows below give T cell receptor beta chains drawn from one sample of a study of lung T cells in sarcoidosis with Löfgren's syndrome. From the reads, TCRdb called clonotypes with MiXCR, one entry per CDR3 protein. Found here are tens of thousands of distinct CDR3 sequences, roughly 20% of them singletons; the top ten hold less than 2.5%. Sequencing was done on a sample of CD4+ T cells from PBMCs. The source of these receptors is a human donor with sarcoidosis (Löfgren's syndrome or another form), or a control subject (not recorded which). CDR3s include the opening cysteine and the closing phenylalanine or tryptophan. The D gene is left open where the match is weak. A row's size may be missing; if present it is once, few, many or a size class.

TRBV28	few	TRBJ1-2	.	TGTGCCAGCAGTTCCCTCCAGCTGGGGGACTATGGCTACACCTTC	CASSSLQLGDYGYTF
TRBV28	many	TRBJ2-1	TRBD2	TGTGCCAGCAGTCCCCAACCGGGACTAGGGGCCTACAATGAGCAGTTCTTC	CASSPQPGLGAYNEQFF
TRBV12-3/TRBV12-4	.	TRBJ1-3	.	TGTGCCAGCAGTTTCTGGTCGGGCTCCTACTCTGGAAACACCATATATTTT	CASSFWSGSYSGNTIYF
TRBV6-2/TRBV6-3	many	TRBJ2-4	.	TGTGCCAGCAGCCCCGGACAGATAGCCAAAAACATTCAGTACTTC	CASSPGQIAKNIQYF
TRBV7-2	few	TRBJ1-5	.	TGTGCCAGCAGCTCCCGAGGACCGGGGCAGCCCCAGCATTTT	CASSSRGPGQPQHF
TRBV11-2	.	TRBJ2-5	TRBD2	TGTGCCAGCAGCTTAGCAGCGGGAGGCCCCCAAGAGACCCAGTACTTC	CASSLAAGGPQETQYF
TRBV6-6	many	TRBJ1-2	.	TGTGCCAGCAGTTACTTTCAGGGTAGCTATGGCTACACCTTC	CASSYFQGSYGYTF
TRBV2	.	TRBJ1-5	TRBD1	TGTGCCAGCACCGGGACAGGGAGCAATCAGCCCCAGCATTTT	CASTGTGSNQPQHF
TRBV4-1	many	TRBJ1-4	TRBD1	TGCGCCAGCAGCCACCCCCCGGACAGGGCTGAAAAACTGTTTTTT	CASSHPPDRAEKLFF
TRBV3-1	.	TRBJ1-1	.	TGTGCCAGCAGCCAACCCGGGGGGGGCTGGTCTTTCTTT	CASSQPGGGWSFF
TRBV18	few	TRBJ2-1	.	TGTGCCAGCTCACCAGGGGGGAATGAGCAGTTCTTC	CASSPGGNEQFF
TRBV20-1	many	TRBJ1-2	.	TGCAGTGCTATCCGGCAGGGCGGTTATGGCTACACCTTC	CSAIRQGGYGYTF
TRBV5-1	.	TRBJ2-1	TRBD2	TGCGCCAGCAGCTTACCGGGGGGCAATGAGCAGTTCTTC	CASSLPGGNEQFF
TRBV5-1	.	TRBJ1-1	.	TGCGCCAGCAGCTTGGCACAGCCGAACACTGAAGCTTTCTTT	CASSLAQPNTEAFF
TRBV7-2	.	TRBJ1-5	TRBD1	TGTGCCAGCAGCCCCAGGGGGGGTGGTCTCTTACCCCAGCATTTT	CASSPRGGGLLPQHF
TRBV24-1	many	TRBJ2-7	TRBD1	TGTGCCACCAGCTACAGGGGAGCGCAGTACTTC	CATSYRGAQYF
TRBV18	many	TRBJ2-3	.	TGTGCCAGCTCACCAATGAGGGGCACAGATACGCAGTATTTT	CASSPMRGTDTQYF
TRBV7-9	.	TRBJ2-5	.	TGTGCCAGCAGCTTAGGGCGACAGGTCAAAGAGACCCAGTACTTC	CASSLGRQVKETQYF
TRBV7-9	few	TRBJ2-2	.	TGTGCCAGCAGCTCCCGGACCACCGGGGAGCTGTTTTTT	CASSSRTTGELFF
TRBV18	few	TRBJ2-3	.	TGTGCCAGCTCACCACCGGGAGTCCGGGCGGCAGATACGCAGTATTTT	CASSPPGVRAADTQYF
TRBV7-3	many	TRBJ2-3	.	TGTGCCAGCAGCCTTACGCACGTCGCAGATACGCAGTATTTT	CASSLTHVADTQYF
TRBV27	medium-sized	TRBJ1-1	.	TGTGCCAGCAGTCCAAAAAAGGCACAGCTAATGAACACTGAAGCTTTCTTT	CASSPKKAQLMNTEAFF
TRBV20-1	many	TRBJ1-5	.	TGCAGTGCCCTTCTTGACCAAAATCAGCCCCAGCATTTT	CSALLDQNQPQHF
TRBV20-1	many	TRBJ1-5	.	TGCAGTGCTAGAGATTCAGGGATTAGGAGCAATCAGCCCCAGCATTTT	CSARDSGIRSNQPQHF